The clone carrying this TCR beta chain was recorded a few times. This CDR3 is built from 16 residues. J was trimmed by 5 bases and V by 4 bases; bases with no gene match: 12. Germline CDR1 reads SGHNT; CDR2 reads YENEEA. The data are from a study of blood T cell repertoires in COVID-19. Study background: Samples representing acute and convalescent COVID-19 were sourced from the United States, Italy and Spain. Sample material is recorded as cDNA or gDNA derived from T cells, B-cell-depleted T cells, or PBMCs.

Source study methods: Estimation of nucleated cell counts relied on the amplification of reference gene primers. Sequenced by immunoSEQ multiplex PCR; TCRdb stores in-frame clones only, minus some. V and J calls and clone size are given by that table; D and trimming were obtained from the DNA. The sample holds about 250,000 clones, about 89% seen once. Material for sequencing was peripheral blood. The TCR comes from a woman in her fifties or sixties who had recovered from COVID-19. The chain employs TRBV11-3 and TRBJ2-3; the match to TRBD2 covers 7 bases. The CDR3: CASSSGTSGEGDTQYF. The CDR3 DNA is TGTGCCAGCAGCTCCGGAACCAGCGGGGAGGGAGATACGCAGTATTTT.